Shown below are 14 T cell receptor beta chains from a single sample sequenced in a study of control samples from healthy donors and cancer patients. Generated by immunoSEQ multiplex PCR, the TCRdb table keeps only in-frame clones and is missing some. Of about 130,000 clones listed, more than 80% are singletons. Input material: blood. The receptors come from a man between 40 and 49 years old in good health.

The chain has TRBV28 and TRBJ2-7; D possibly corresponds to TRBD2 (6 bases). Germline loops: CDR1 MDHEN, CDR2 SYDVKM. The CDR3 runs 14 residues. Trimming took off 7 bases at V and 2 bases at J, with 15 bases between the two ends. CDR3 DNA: TGTGCCAGCACCTGGGGCGGGGTCACCTACGAGCAGTACTTC. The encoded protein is CASTWGGVTYEQYF. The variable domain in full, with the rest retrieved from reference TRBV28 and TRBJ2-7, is DVKVTQSSRYLVKRTGEKVFLECVQDMDHENMFWYRQDPGLGLRLIYFSYDVKMKEKGDIPEGYSVSREKKERFSLILESASTNQTSMYLCASTWGGVTYEQYFGPGTRLTVT.

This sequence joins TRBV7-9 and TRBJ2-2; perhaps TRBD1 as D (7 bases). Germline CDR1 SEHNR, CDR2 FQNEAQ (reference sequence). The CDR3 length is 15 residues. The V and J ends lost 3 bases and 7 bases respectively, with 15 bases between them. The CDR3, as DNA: TGTGCCAGCAGCTTGCTGACAGGGAGGAACGGGGAGCTGTTTTTT. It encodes CASSLLTGRNGELFF. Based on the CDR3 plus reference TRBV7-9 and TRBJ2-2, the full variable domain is DTGVSQNPRHKITKRGQNVTFRCDPISEHNRLYWYRQTLGQGPEFLTYFQNEAQLEKSRLLSDRFSAERPKGSFSTLEIQRTEQGDSAMYLCASSLLTGRNGELFFGEGSRLTVL.

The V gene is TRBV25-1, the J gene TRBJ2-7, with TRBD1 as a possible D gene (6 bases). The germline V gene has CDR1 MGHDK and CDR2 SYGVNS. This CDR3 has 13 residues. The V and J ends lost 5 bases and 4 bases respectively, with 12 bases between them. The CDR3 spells CASSLTGLYEQYF. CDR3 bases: TGTGCCAGCAGTCTAACAGGGTTGTACGAGCAGTACTTC.

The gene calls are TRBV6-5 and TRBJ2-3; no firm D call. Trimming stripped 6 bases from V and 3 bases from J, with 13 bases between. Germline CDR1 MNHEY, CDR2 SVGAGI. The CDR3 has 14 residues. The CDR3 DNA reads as TGTGCCAGCAGAAAGTCATTGGGGACAGATACGCAGTATTTT. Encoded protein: CASRKSLGTDTQYF.

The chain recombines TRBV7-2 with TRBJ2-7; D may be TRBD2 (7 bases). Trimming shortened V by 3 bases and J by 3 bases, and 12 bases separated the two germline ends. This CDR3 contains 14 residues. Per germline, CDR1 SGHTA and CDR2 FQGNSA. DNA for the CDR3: TGTGCCAGCAGCTTGCGGGGGCACGGCTACGAGCAGTACTTC. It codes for CASSLRGHGYEQYF.

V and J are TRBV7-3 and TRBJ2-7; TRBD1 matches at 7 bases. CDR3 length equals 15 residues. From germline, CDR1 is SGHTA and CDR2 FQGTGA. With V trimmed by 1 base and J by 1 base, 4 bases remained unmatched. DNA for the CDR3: TGTGCCAGCAGCTTAATGGTGGGACAGTCCTACGAGCAGTACTTC. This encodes CASSLMVGQSYEQYF.

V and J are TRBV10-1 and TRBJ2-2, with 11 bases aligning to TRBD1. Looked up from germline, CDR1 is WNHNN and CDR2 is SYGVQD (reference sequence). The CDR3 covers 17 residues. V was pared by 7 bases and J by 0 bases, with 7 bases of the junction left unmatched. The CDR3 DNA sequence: TGCGCCAGCAAACATGGACAGGGGGCACCGAACACCGGGGAGCTGTTTTTT. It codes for CASKHGQGAPNTGELFF.

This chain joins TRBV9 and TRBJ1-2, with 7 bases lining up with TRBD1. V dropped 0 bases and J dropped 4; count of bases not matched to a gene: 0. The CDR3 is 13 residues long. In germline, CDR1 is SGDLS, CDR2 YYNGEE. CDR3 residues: CASSVGDSYGYTF. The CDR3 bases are TGTGCCAGCAGCGTAGGGGACAGCTATGGCTACACCTTC.

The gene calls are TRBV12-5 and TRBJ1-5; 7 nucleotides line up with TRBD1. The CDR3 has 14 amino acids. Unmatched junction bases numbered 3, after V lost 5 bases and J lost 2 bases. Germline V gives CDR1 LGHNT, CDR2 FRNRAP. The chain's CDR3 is CASGLGTGNQPQHF. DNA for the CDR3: TGTGCTAGTGGTCTAGGGACAGGCAATCAGCCCCAGCATTTT.

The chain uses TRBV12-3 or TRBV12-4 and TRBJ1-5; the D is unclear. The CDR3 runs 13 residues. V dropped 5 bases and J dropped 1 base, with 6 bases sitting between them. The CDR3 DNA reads TGTGCCAGCAGTGGGTCGAGCAATCAGCCCCAGCATTTT. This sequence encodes CASSGSSNQPQHF.

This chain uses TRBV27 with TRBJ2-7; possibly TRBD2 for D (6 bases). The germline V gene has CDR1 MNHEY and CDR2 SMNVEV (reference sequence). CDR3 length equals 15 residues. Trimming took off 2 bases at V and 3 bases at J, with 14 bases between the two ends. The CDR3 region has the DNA TGTGCCAGCAGTTTAAGAGGGACTGGGGTCTACGAGCAGTACTTC. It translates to CASSLRGTGVYEQYF.

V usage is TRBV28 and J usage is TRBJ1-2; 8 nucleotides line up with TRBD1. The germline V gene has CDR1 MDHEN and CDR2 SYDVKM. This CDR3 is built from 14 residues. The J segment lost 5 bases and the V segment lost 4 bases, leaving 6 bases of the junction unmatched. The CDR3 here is CASSWGQETYGYTF. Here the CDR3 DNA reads TGTGCCAGCAGTTGGGGACAGGAAACATATGGCTACACCTTC.

This CDR3 reads CASSLQGVGEKLFF. CDR3 in DNA: TGTGCCAGCAGTTTACAGGGAGTGGGTGAAAAACTGTTTTTT. This sequence joins TRBV28 and TRBJ1-4; TRBD1 is a possible D gene (5 bases). V was cut by 2 bases and J by 7 bases, with 11 bases left in between. The length of the CDR3 is 14 residues. Looked up from germline, CDR1 is MDHEN and CDR2 is SYDVKM.

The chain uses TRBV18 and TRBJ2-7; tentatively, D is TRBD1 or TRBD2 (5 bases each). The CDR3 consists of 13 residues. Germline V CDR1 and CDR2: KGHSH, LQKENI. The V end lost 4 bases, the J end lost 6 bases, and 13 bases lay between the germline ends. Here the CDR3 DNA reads TGTGCCAGCTCACAATCTGCCGGGGCCGAGCAGTACTTC. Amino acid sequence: CASSQSAGAEQYF.